Following are 30 T cell receptor beta chains from one sample sequenced in a study of CDR3 diversity in severe acne. A single record per CDR3 protein comes from TCRdb applying MiXCR to the PCR reads. The sample carries 90,000 or so distinct CDR3 sequences, 45% to 50% recorded once. The sample comprised blood. Receptor source: a male donor in good health, serving as a control.

The chain combines TRBV5-1 with TRBJ2-7; D is possibly TRBD2 (6 bases). V dropped 5 bases and J dropped 3 bases, with 12 bases sitting between them. Germline V gene lookup returns CDR1 SGHRS and CDR2 YFSETQ. The CDR3 is 13 amino acids. CDR3: CASRPGENYEQYF. The CDR3 bases are TGCGCCAGCAGGCCGGGGGAAAACTACGAGCAGTACTTC.

This clonotype was observed a few times. The J gene is TRBJ1-2, the V gene TRBV7-6, with 10 bases fitting TRBD1. This CDR3 has 15 residues. The V segment lost 1 base and the J segment 6 bases; nucleotides outside the gene matches: 5. Per germline, CDR1 SGHVS and CDR2 FNYEAQ. The CDR3 DNA follows: TGTGCCAGCAGCTTAGGGGGACAGGGGTCGGATGGCTACACCTTC. Translating gives CASSLGGQGSDGYTF.

This clonotype showed up many times. The chain has TRBV6-1 and TRBJ2-5, with unresolved D. V lost 2 bases and J lost 5, with 9 bases in between. The CDR3 consists of 13 residues. CDR1 is MNHNS and CDR2 is SASEGT in the germline V gene. The chain's CDR3 is CASSENRLETQYF. The CDR3 region has the DNA TGTGCCAGCAGTGAAAACCGGTTGGAGACCCAGTACTTC.

CDR3 nucleotide sequence: TGTGCCAGCAGCCCATCGGGGGAGGGCGAAGAGACCCAGTACTTC. Translation: CASSPSGEGEETQYF. The genes are TRBV7-2 and TRBJ2-5; 7 nucleotides align to TRBD2. The CDR3 covers 15 residues. CDR1 is SGHTA and CDR2 is FQGNSA in the germline V gene. The V gene end was trimmed by 5 bases and the J gene end by 3 bases; junction bases not matched to a gene: 9.

This clonotype has more than one count but fewer than ten. This chain connects TRBV6-5 to TRBJ2-7; the match to TRBD1 covers 10 bases. Germline CDR1 is MNHEY and CDR2 is SVGAGI. The CDR3 has 15 amino acids. V dropped 0 bases and J dropped 5; count of bases not matched to a gene: 4. CDR3 protein: CASSYSGTGDHEQYF. In DNA form, the CDR3 reads TGTGCCAGCAGTTACTCGGGGACAGGGGACCACGAGCAGTACTTC.

This clonotype came up a few times. The chain links TRBV6-1 to TRBJ1-2, with unresolved D. Trimming pared 11 bases from V and 8 bases from J, leaving 21 bases between. Germline CDR1 is MNHNS and CDR2 is SASEGT. The CDR3 totals 13 residues. The CDR3 sequence is CALRWAAAGGYTF. The CDR3 nucleotides are TGTGCCCTCAGGTGGGCCGCGGCGGGGGGCTACACCTTC.

This clonotype was counted many times. The V call is TRBV20-1, the J call TRBJ2-7, with D possibly being TRBD2 (7 bases). This CDR3 spans 15 amino acids. Germline V gives CDR1 DFQATT, CDR2 SNEGSKA (reference sequence). V was cut by 0 bases and J by 4 bases, with 16 bases left in between. The CDR3 DNA is TGCAGTGCTAGAGATGGGGGGGGCGCAGTTTACGAGCAGTACTTC. Protein sequence: CSARDGGGAVYEQYF.

The V gene is TRBV2, the J gene TRBJ2-5; D not certain. This CDR3 has 12 residues. Deletions cut 1 base from V and 4 bases from J, with 4 bases between. From germline, CDR1 is SNHLY and CDR2 FYNNEI. The CDR3 coding sequence is TGTGCCAGCAGTGAAGGTCCAGAGACCCAGTACTTC. This gives the protein CASSEGPETQYF.

This clonotype was observed a few times. The rearrangement links TRBV7-9 to TRBJ1-1; maybe TRBD1 (6 bases). Trimming removed 6 bases from V and 1 base from J, with 27 bases in between. Germline-derived CDR1 and CDR2 are SEHNR and FQNEAQ (reference sequence). The CDR3 loop spans 19 amino acids. CDR3 in amino acids: CASSEVQDRVGAGNTEAFF. The CDR3, as DNA: TGTGCCAGCAGTGAAGTCCAGGATCGAGTGGGGGCAGGGAACACTGAAGCTTTCTTT.

The chain is built from TRBV29-1 and TRBJ1-2; no definite D call. Trimming left V 2 bases short and J 7 bases short, with 14 bases between. The CDR3 is made up of 13 amino acids. CDR1 and CDR2 from the germline V gene are SQVTM and ANQGSEA. The CDR3 DNA reads TGCAGCGTTGAACACCCTACGATAGGTGGCTACACCTTC. Its protein product is CSVEHPTIGGYTF.

For this clonotype: A much bigger clone sits one base away, suggesting this may be a read error. CDR3 bases: TGTGCCAGCAGTGAAGGGGACAGCACCTTCAAAAAACTGCTTTTT. As protein: CASSEGDSTFKKLLF. The chain has TRBV6-1 and TRBJ1-4; 7 nucleotides align to TRBD1. CDR3 length: 15 residues. Per the germline V gene, CDR1 is MNHNS and CDR2 is SASEGT.

This chain connects TRBV20-1 to TRBJ1-1; D possibly corresponds to TRBD1 (6 bases). V was trimmed by 3 bases and J by 2 bases, leaving 10 bases between them. The CDR3 loop spans 13 amino acids. Germline V CDR1 and CDR2: DFQATT, SNEGSKA (reference sequence). The CDR3 loop is CSARGAPNTEAFF. As DNA, the CDR3 is TGCAGTGCTAGGGGGGCACCTAACACTGAAGCTTTCTTT.

In its sample, this clonotype was seen many times. This chain links TRBV2 with TRBJ2-7; TRBD1 aligns across 8 bases. This CDR3 has 14 amino acids. V shed 4 bases, J shed 5 bases, and the junction held 7 bases outside the gene matches. CDR1 and CDR2 from the germline V gene are SNHLY and FYNNEI. Here the CDR3 reads CASSVDRGHDEQYF. CDR3 nucleotides: TGTGCCAGCAGTGTCGACAGGGGACACGACGAGCAGTACTTC.

This chain joins TRBV7-2 and TRBJ2-7, with 9 bases that match TRBD1. Germline values: CDR1 SGHTA, CDR2 FQGNSA. The V gene end was trimmed by 3 bases and the J gene end by 4 bases; junction bases not matched to a gene: 7. CDR3 length: 15 residues. Written as DNA, the CDR3 is TGTGCCAGCAGCTTTCAGGCCGGGACAGGGTACGAGCAGTACTTC. Translated, it gives CASSFQAGTGYEQYF.

The chain carries TRBV2 and TRBJ1-1; 11 bases map to TRBD1. V dropped 2 bases and J dropped 4; count of bases not matched to a gene: 6. From germline, CDR1 is SNHLY and CDR2 FYNNEI. The CDR3 is made up of 16 amino acids. The chain's CDR3 is CASSESGQGGSTEAFF. CDR3 nucleotides: TGTGCCAGCAGTGAATCGGGACAGGGGGGGAGCACTGAAGCTTTCTTT.

The J gene is TRBJ1-5, the V gene TRBV10-3; possible D gene TRBD1, 5 bases. This CDR3 contains 13 residues. Germline lookup yields CDR1 ENHRY and CDR2 SYGVKD. Trimming shortened V by 10 bases and J by 3 bases, and 13 bases separated the two germline ends. The CDR3 coding sequence is TGTGCCAGCTACGGGGGGTACAATCAGCCCCAGCATTTT. Amino acids: CASYGGYNQPQHF.

The chain has TRBV20-1 and TRBJ2-3; weak D call: TRBD1 (6 bases). The CDR3 contains 16 residues. With 3 bases removed from V and 11 bases from J, the gap between germline ends came to 27 bases. CDR1 and CDR2 from the germline V gene are DFQATT and SNEGSKA (reference sequence). CDR3 protein: CSASYQDRPKNNEQYF. As DNA, the CDR3 is TGCAGTGCTAGCTACCAAGACAGGCCCAAAAACAATGAGCAGTATTTT.

This clonotype has ten or more counts. Here the CDR3 reads CASSLGGGPRVNEQFF. In DNA, the CDR3 is TGTGCCAGCAGCTTAGGGGGGGGCCCGCGGGTCAATGAGCAGTTCTTC. The J gene is TRBJ2-1, the V gene TRBV7-2; a weak D match, TRBD2 (7 bases). This CDR3 comprises 16 residues. Trimming pared 1 base from V and 6 bases from J, leaving 16 bases between. Per germline, CDR1 SGHTA and CDR2 FQGNSA.

This clonotype came up a few times. The CDR3 DNA reads as TGTGCCAGCAGTCCTCGCACCGGGACAGGTACCTACGAGCAGTACTTC. Protein sequence: CASSPRTGTGTYEQYF. V and J are TRBV7-2 and TRBJ2-7, with TRBD1 matching over 8 bases. The CDR3 sequence is 16 residues long. J was trimmed by 2 bases and V by 6 bases; bases with no gene match: 12. Germline assignment: CDR1 SGHTA and CDR2 FQGNSA.

The chain's CDR3 is CASSTTGGAFF. The CDR3 region has the DNA TGTGCCAGCAGCACCACGGGGGGAGCTTTCTTT. V gene TRBV5-6 combines with J gene TRBJ1-1; possible D gene TRBD1, 5 bases. Germline V CDR1 and CDR2: SGHDT, YYEEEE. The CDR3 extends over 11 amino acids. Trimming removed 4 bases at V and 10 bases at J, with 11 bases between.

The rearrangement joins TRBV28 to TRBJ1-2, with 8 bases identical to TRBD1. The V gene's germline CDR1 is MDHEN and CDR2 SYDVKM. The CDR3 sequence is 14 residues long. V lost 3 bases and J lost 6; bases outside the gene matches: 6. DNA of the CDR3: TGTGCCAGCAGTTTTCCCGGACAGGGCGATGGCTACACCTTC. Its protein is CASSFPGQGDGYTF.

In this sample, this clonotype turned up many times. V usage is TRBV7-9 and J usage is TRBJ1-1; possibly TRBD1 for D (5 bases). Germline V gives CDR1 SEHNR, CDR2 FQNEAQ (reference sequence). The CDR3 runs 17 residues. The V gene lost 0 bases and the J gene lost 3 bases, with 17 bases spanning the gap. The CDR3 protein is CASSLALVQGEDTEAFF. The CDR3 DNA reads TGTGCCAGCAGCTTAGCTTTGGTCCAGGGAGAGGACACTGAAGCTTTCTTT.

The chain has TRBV9 and TRBJ1-2; D remains unclear. There are 13 residues in the CDR3. CDR1 is SGDLS and CDR2 is YYNGEE in the germline V gene. V was trimmed by 4 bases and J by 2 bases, leaving 9 bases between them. As DNA, the CDR3 is TGTGCCAGCAGCCATGAGCTGAACTATGGCTACACCTTC. It specifies CASSHELNYGYTF.

This clonotype occurred many times. CDR3: CASSYGTGTYEQYF. The CDR3 DNA reads as TGTGCCAGCAGCTATGGGACAGGGACCTACGAGCAGTACTTC. The chain employs TRBV7-6 and TRBJ2-7, with TRBD1 identical over 9 bases. There are 14 residues in the CDR3. Trimming cost V 4 bases and J 2 bases; bases outside gene matches: 3. Germline values: CDR1 SGHVS, CDR2 FNYEAQ.

The rearrangement links TRBV19 to TRBJ1-4; TRBD1 matches 7 bases. V trimming: 11 bases; J trimming: 0 bases; junction bases outside the gene matches: 6. Germline lookup yields CDR1 LNHDA and CDR2 SQIVND (reference sequence). The CDR3 has 14 amino acids. This chain's CDR3 is CAASTGATNEKLFF. The CDR3 bases are TGTGCCGCCTCAACAGGGGCAACTAATGAAAAACTGTTTTTT.

V usage is TRBV7-9 and J usage is TRBJ1-1; possible D gene TRBD1, 6 bases. This CDR3 is 17 amino acids long. The V gene's germline CDR1 is SEHNR and CDR2 FQNEAQ (reference sequence). The germline V and J ends were trimmed by 5 bases and 3 bases, with 22 bases remaining between them. CDR3 loop: CASSPVWHSEGDTEAFF. DNA of the CDR3: TGTGCCAGCAGCCCCGTCTGGCATAGCGAGGGGGACACTGAAGCTTTCTTT.

This chain joins TRBV29-1 and TRBJ2-7; D might be TRBD2 (6 bases). Germline CDR1 and CDR2: SQVTM and ANQGSEA. V dropped 2 bases and J dropped 6 bases, with 17 bases sitting between them. The CDR3 totals 14 residues. The CDR3 DNA reads as TGCAGCGTTGAATTGGGCGGGAAAGGCTTCGAGCAGTACTTC. Translation: CSVELGGKGFEQYF.

The J gene is TRBJ1-1, the V gene TRBV20-1, with D possibly matching TRBD1 (5 bases). Looked up from germline, CDR1 is DFQATT and CDR2 is SNEGSKA (reference sequence). The CDR3 runs to 13 residues. V lost 3 bases and J 6 bases, leaving 14 bases between the germline ends. CDR3 sequence: CSASMRGGPEAFF. The CDR3 DNA follows: TGCAGTGCTAGTATGCGGGGGGGACCTGAAGCTTTCTTT.

The rearrangement links TRBV10-1 to TRBJ1-2; D is unresolved. With 2 bases removed from V and 6 bases from J, the gap between germline ends came to 7 bases. The CDR3 consists of 12 residues. The germline CDR1 and CDR2 sequences are WNHNN and SYGVQD (reference sequence). The CDR3 coding sequence is TGCGCCAGCAGTGAGACGATGGATGGCTACACCTTC. Amino acids: CASSETMDGYTF.

By share, this clonotype counts as medium-sized. The chain is built from TRBV6-1 and TRBJ1-6; D is unclear. CDR1 and CDR2 (germline): MNHNS, SASEGT. The CDR3 totals 13 residues. Trimming removed 2 bases at V and 9 bases at J, with 8 bases between. The CDR3: CASSERPGSPLHF. The CDR3 DNA sequence: TGTGCCAGCAGTGAAAGGCCCGGTTCACCCCTCCACTTT.